This T cell receptor beta chain was captured by sequencing in a study of T-cell memory formation after mild COVID-19. Findings of the study overall: Confirmation was lacking for SARS-CoV-2 specificity of second-wave clones that peaked on day 37.

CDR3 length: 15 residues. Germline V gives CDR1 KGHSH, CDR2 LQKENI. V was shortened by 3 bases and J by 6 bases, with 17 bases between the two germline ends. A single record per CDR3 protein comes from TCRdb applying MiXCR to the 5' RACE reads. The data contain a few hundred thousand distinct CDR3 sequences, 20% to 25% of them singletons. As for this clonotype: What it binds is not known.

The sequence derives from an adult woman who had mild COVID-19 (a few samples of this study predate the infection). Cell type and time point are not known. What was sequenced was PBMCs or a T cell subset sorted from them (not recorded which). The chain uses TRBV18 and TRBJ1-1, with TRBD1 as a possible D gene (6 bases). CDR3 in amino acids: CASSPGGGRRAEAFF. The CDR3 coding sequence is TGTGCCAGCTCACCGGGCGGGGGCCGGAGGGCTGAAGCTTTCTTT. Complete variable domain (other parts from reference TRBV18 and TRBJ1-1): NAGVMQNPRHLVRRRGQEARLRCSPMKGHSHVYWYRQLPEEGLKFMVYLQKENIIDESGMPKERFSAEFPKEGPSILRIQQVVRGDSAAYFCASSPGGGRRAEAFFGQGTRLTVV.